One and the same sample provided the 20 T cell receptor beta chains below, sequenced in a study of blood T cells in healthy people across ages. Alongside a J-beta primer mix, a sample-barcoded 5' primer served in a second PCR lasting roughly 7 to 11 cycles. TCRdb re-analysed the 5' RACE reads in MiXCR, keeping a single row per CDR3 protein. The data contain almost 800,000 distinct CDR3 sequences, 58% of them singletons. The sample consisted of blood. These receptors originate from a man aged 25-40 years in good health.

The chain couples TRBV12-3 or TRBV12-4 to TRBJ2-5, with D unresolved. The end of the DNA aligns better with TRBJ2-7, so the J call may be wrong. This CDR3 contains 12 residues. The CDR3 protein is CASSSLRYEQYF. The CDR3, as DNA: TGTGCCAGCAGTTCCCTCAGGTACGAGCAGTACTTC.

The chain employs TRBV6-1 and TRBJ2-7; TRBD2 aligns across 11 bases. The CDR3 runs 16 residues. The V segment lost 8 bases and the J segment 4 bases; nucleotides outside the gene matches: 13. Germline-derived CDR1 and CDR2 are MNHNS and SASEGT. The CDR3 DNA follows: TGTGCCAGCCAAAAGGTGTGGCTAGCGGGGGGATACGAGCAGTACTTC. It is translated as CASQKVWLAGGYEQYF.

The chain employs TRBV20-1 and TRBJ2-3; D is undetermined. The CDR3 runs 14 residues. V was trimmed by 1 base and J by 9 bases, leaving 17 bases between them. Germline loops: CDR1 DFQATT, CDR2 SNEGSKA (reference sequence). The CDR3 DNA reads TGCAGTGCTAGAGTAACGCCAGGAGTCGGCACGCAGTATTTT. Protein sequence: CSARVTPGVGTQYF.

The chain is built from TRBV6-5 and TRBJ1-2, with D perhaps matching TRBD1 (5 bases). Trimming removed 5 bases at V and 7 bases at J, with 20 bases between. This CDR3 is 15 amino acids long. CDR1 and CDR2 from the germline V gene are MNHEY and SVGAGI. DNA for the CDR3: TGTGCCAGCAGTCCGGACTTTCCACGGGGGGGTGGCTACACCTTC. Residues: CASSPDFPRGGGYTF.

V usage is TRBV7-8 and J usage is TRBJ1-5; unclear D gene. This CDR3 has 12 residues. Trimming removed 1 base from V and 3 bases from J, with 1 base in between. Germline CDR1 reads SGHVS; CDR2 reads FQNEAQ. In nucleotides, the CDR3 is TGTGCCAGCAGCTTAGTCAATCAGCCCCAGCATTTT. It specifies CASSLVNQPQHF.

Only a few counts were recorded for this clonotype. V gene TRBV6-6 combines with J gene TRBJ1-5, with a possible D match to TRBD1 (6 bases). V gave up 5 bases and J gave up 3 bases, with 14 bases separating them. In germline, CDR1 is MNHNY, CDR2 SVGAGI (reference sequence). CDR3 size: 15 residues. The CDR3 DNA reads as TGTGCCAGCAGTGGGAAACAGGGAATCAATCAGCCCCAGCATTTT. Translation: CASSGKQGINQPQHF.

This clonotype has at least ten counts. The rearrangement links TRBV12-3 or TRBV12-4 to TRBJ2-5; the match to TRBD1 covers 10 bases. The CDR3 is made up of 13 amino acids. V trimming: 5 bases; J trimming: 6 bases; junction bases outside the gene matches: 3. CDR3 bases: TGTGCCAGCAGTCTGGGACAGGGGAAGACCCAGTACTTC. It is translated as CASSLGQGKTQYF.

V gene TRBV10-3 combines with J gene TRBJ2-1; tentative D call: TRBD2 (6 bases). Germline CDR1 and CDR2: ENHRY and SYGVKD. Deletions cut 11 bases from V and 1 base from J, with 15 bases between. This CDR3 has 14 residues. Written as DNA, the CDR3 is TGTGCCGCCGCTCCGGGGGTATCCTACAATGAGCAGTTCTTC. This sequence encodes CAAAPGVSYNEQFF.

The chain links TRBV14 to TRBJ2-4; 8 nucleotides agree with TRBD2. Near its end, the DNA agrees better with TRBJ2-7, so the J call may be wrong. The CDR3 contains 14 residues. CDR1 SGHDN and CDR2 FVKESK come from the germline V gene. The CDR3 DNA reads as TGTGCCAGCAGCCTATCCGGGAGGGCTTCCGAGCAGTACTTC. The encoded protein is CASSLSGRASEQYF.

This clonotype was detected many times. The rearrangement links TRBV7-9 to TRBJ2-5; 9 positions agree with TRBD1. The J segment lost 5 bases and the V segment lost 4 bases, leaving 8 bases of the junction unmatched. CDR1 and CDR2 (germline): SEHNR, FQNEAQ (reference sequence). The CDR3 has 15 amino acids. This CDR3 is CASSSRQGGRETQYF. The CDR3, as DNA: TGTGCCAGCAGCTCGCGACAGGGGGGTAGGGAGACCCAGTACTTC.

The chain uses TRBV4-2 and TRBJ1-3, with D perhaps TRBD1 (6 bases). Trimming removed 3 bases at V and 2 bases at J, with 14 bases between. The germline gives CDR1 LGHNA, CDR2 YNFKEQ. The CDR3 sequence is 16 residues long. CDR3 residues: CASSQDLGGPGNTIYF. CDR3 DNA sequence: TGTGCCAGCAGCCAGGACCTCGGGGGGCCTGGAAACACCATATATTTT.

This chain uses TRBV28 with TRBJ2-3, with unresolved D. Trimming removed 6 bases from V and 0 bases from J, with 19 bases in between. The CDR3 covers 17 residues. Germline assignment: CDR1 MDHEN and CDR2 SYDVKM. The CDR3 coding sequence is TGTGCCAGCAGCCTCGCTCACTCAAGCAAGAGCACAGATACGCAGTATTTT. It codes for CASSLAHSSKSTDTQYF.

This clonotype turned up a few times. J is TRBJ2-7 and V is TRBV29-1, with D hard to call. Looked up from germline, CDR1 is SQVTM and CDR2 is ANQGSEA. This CDR3 region has 11 residues. Trimming cost V 0 bases and J 4 bases, with 4 bases left between them. CDR3 nucleotides: TGCAGCGTTGAAGATACATACGAGCAGTACTTC. This codes for CSVEDTYEQYF.

The chain recombines TRBV20-1 with TRBJ2-3, with 8 bases identical to TRBD1. This CDR3 region has 14 residues. After removal of 5 bases from V and 6 bases from J, the junction contained 10 bases not matched to a gene. CDR1 is DFQATT, CDR2 SNEGSKA, per germline (reference sequence). In DNA form, the CDR3 reads TGCAGTGCTTATCGGACAGGGCGTCTCGATACGCAGTATTTT. Translated, it gives CSAYRTGRLDTQYF.

The chain combines TRBV25-1 with TRBJ1-6; D call uncertain. Germline-derived CDR1 and CDR2 are MGHDK and SYGVNS. The V end was cut by 2 bases, the J end by 10 bases, with 21 bases between. The CDR3 length is 17 residues. The DNA for the CDR3 is TGTGCCAGCAGTGAAGTAGGGCGGCAGCCTAAAGGATCACCCCTCCACTTT. Residues: CASSEVGRQPKGSPLHF.

The chain carries TRBV7-2 and TRBJ2-7, with D unresolved. The germline V gene encodes CDR1 SGHTA and CDR2 FQGNSA. This CDR3 has 14 residues. V lost 4 bases, J lost 0 bases, and 10 bases lay in between. The CDR3 DNA follows: TGTGCCAGCAGCTGGGCGACGGACTCCTACGAGCAGTACTTC. This translates into CASSWATDSYEQYF.

The chain couples TRBV12-3 or TRBV12-4 to TRBJ2-1; TRBD2 might be the D (7 bases). TRBJ2-7 explains the end of the DNA better; the J call may be wrong. This CDR3 spans 13 amino acids. CDR3 region: CASSSGGGREQYF. The CDR3 region has the DNA TGTGCCAGCAGTTCGGGCGGGGGCCGGGAGCAGTACTTC.

This chain joins TRBV25-1 and TRBJ1-5; perhaps TRBD1 as D (6 bases). CDR1 is MGHDK, CDR2 SYGVNS, per germline. Trimming pared 6 bases from V and 5 bases from J, leaving 11 bases between. The CDR3 totals 13 residues. DNA for the CDR3: TGTGCCAGCAGCGGCAGGGGAGATCAGCCCCAGCATTTT. This translates into CASSGRGDQPQHF. The full variable domain, with the rest looked up from reference TRBV25-1 and TRBJ1-5, is EADIYQTPRYLVIGTGKKITLECSQTMGHDKMYWYQQDPGMELHLIHYSYGVNSTEKGDLSSESTVSRIRTEHFPLTLESARPSHTSQYLCASSGRGDQPQHFGDGTRLSIL.

This chain connects TRBV6-2 or TRBV6-3 to TRBJ2-7; no clear D. CDR3 length equals 14 residues. Germline assignment: CDR1 MNHEY and CDR2 SVGEGT. Trimming stripped 8 bases from V and 2 bases from J, with 16 bases between. The CDR3 spells CASASGESTYEQYF. The CDR3, as DNA: TGTGCCAGCGCCTCGGGCGAATCAACCTACGAGCAGTACTTC.

The rearrangement joins TRBV24-1 to TRBJ1-2; no clear D. The CDR3 has 15 amino acids. CDR1 is KGHDR and CDR2 is SFDVKD in the germline V gene. V dropped 2 bases and J dropped 5 bases, with 14 bases sitting between them. The CDR3 loop reads CATSDSTSVPYGYTF. The CDR3 DNA is TGTGCCACCAGTGATTCTACTTCCGTTCCATATGGCTACACCTTC.